This T cell receptor (beta chain) was observed in a study of CD4 T cell repertoires in COVID-19. Repertoires were generated with immunoSEQ multiplex PCR, while TCRdb's copy carries only in-frame clones and drops some. Among 65,000 to 95,000 clones listed, about 80% were seen once. On this clone: Its antigen is unknown.

Study-level results: Some SARS-CoV-2 clonotypes, between 7 and 25%, recurred in SARS-CoV and/or HKU1 cultures. Suggested intraclonal diversification: top SARS-CoV-2-reactive clonotypes appeared in two or three memory subsets.

Germline V gene sequence: CDR1 LGHNA, CDR2 YNFKEQ. This CDR3 is built from 17 residues. Unmatched junction bases numbered 8, after V lost 0 bases and J lost 5 bases. The gene calls are TRBV4-2 and TRBJ2-5; TRBD2 matches at 11 bases. This sample comprised CD4+ T cells from peripheral blood, obtained after recovery from COVID-19. The receptor was derived from a human donor who had COVID-19. Here the CDR3 DNA reads TGTGCCAGCAGCCAAGAATGGGTAGCGGGAGGGGGGGAGACCCAGTACTTC. Protein: CASSQEWVAGGGETQYF.